A selection of T cell receptor beta chains follows, all from one sample in a study of T cells expressing NK-cell markers. With the 5' RACE reads reprocessed, TCRdb shows one record per CDR3 protein and no DNA. Found here are about 540,000 distinct CDR3 sequences; the top ten clones hold approximately 3.6%. The source material was blood T cells: a sorted CD56 or NKG2C T cell subset, CD4+ or CD8+ T cells, or bulk PBMC T cells (not recorded which). These receptor sequences come from a man between 18 and 29 years old in good health. CDR3s include the opening cysteine and the closing phenylalanine or tryptophan.

J gene | V gene | CDR3 protein
TRBJ1-5 | TRBV20-1 | CSARSGGNQPQHF
TRBJ1-2 | TRBV29-1 | CSANGAVGTSGYTF
TRBJ1-5 | TRBV28 | CASSFRGRQPQHF
TRBJ2-7 | TRBV7-2 | CASSRTRNEQYF
TRBJ2-1 | TRBV6-5 | CASSSTPLAGLNEQFF
TRBJ2-1 | TRBV14 | CASSLEDSGINEQFF
TRBJ2-5 | TRBV4-1 | CASSPSRVRQETQYF
TRBJ2-7 | TRBV10-3 | CATHPAGGPYEQYF
TRBJ2-1 | TRBV10-3 | CAISPGLVGNEQFF
TRBJ2-7 | TRBV12-3/TRBV12-4 | CASSQLAGGRYEQYF
TRBJ2-3 | TRBV12-3/TRBV12-4 | CASSGWSLTTDTQYF
TRBJ2-3 | TRBV12-3/TRBV12-4 | CASSLPSLEGWGTDTQYF
TRBJ2-7 | TRBV9 | CARRDDSYEQYF
TRBJ2-1 | TRBV5-1 | CASSQNPGDALHEQFF
TRBJ1-1 | TRBV7-2 | CASSNHRGYATEAFF
TRBJ2-7 | TRBV4-3 | CASSQKRQGYFPEQYF
TRBJ2-1 | TRBV6-5 | CASSYSRVAGLGYNEQFF
TRBJ2-3 | TRBV24-1 | CATSDLRGSHTDTQYF
TRBJ2-2 | TRBV12-3/TRBV12-4 | CASSFLEDPGELFF
TRBJ2-7 | TRBV20-1 | CSAYSSGIPYEQYF
TRBJ2-7 | TRBV20-1 | CSVNGPSLKYF
TRBJ2-2 | TRBV5-5 | CASSSGEIGTGELFF
TRBJ2-2 | TRBV7-2 | CASSARQGPGELFF
TRBJ1-2 | TRBV20-1 | CSARDPRQENYGYTF
TRBJ2-1 | TRBV6-2/TRBV6-3 | CASRTGTSYNEQFF
TRBJ2-1 | TRBV29-1 | CSVGQTSGRTSKFF
TRBJ2-4 | TRBV2 | CASSDSRVGNIQYF
TRBJ1-1 | TRBV27 | CASSFVGGTGMNTEAFF
TRBJ2-7 | TRBV12-3/TRBV12-4 | CAISRESVQDEQYF
TRBJ2-2 | TRBV10-3 | CATTGTSGRRAGELFF
TRBJ2-3 | TRBV15 | CATSRNLNSADTQYF
TRBJ2-5 | TRBV7-8 | CASSLAVQGRLGETQYF
TRBJ2-7 | TRBV6-2/TRBV6-3 | CASISAVGAQRHEQYF